This entry describes one T cell receptor beta chain. Its antigen remains unknown. Trimming took 3 bases from V and 2 from J, leaving 7 bases between them. The CDR3 loop spans 13 amino acids. Germline V gene sequence: CDR1 MDHEN, CDR2 SYDVKM. Any history of autoimmune disease or systemic immunosuppression disqualified patients. The repertoire was sequenced with immunoSEQ multiplex PCR; TCRdb's copy has only in-frame clones and lacks some. This sample has over 10,000 clones, with 67% found just once. The source of the sample is a study of OX40 agonist ivuxolimab in advanced cancers. Study-wide background: Approximately 40% of patients had received prior checkpoint inhibitor therapy.

Findings and caveats of the study: Low clonal expansion, among the lowest seen, marked partial responders at 0.1-3.0 mg/kg.

This chain connects TRBV28 to TRBJ1-2, with a possible D match to TRBD1 (5 bases). This TCR derives from an adult with an advanced solid tumor such as melanoma, head and neck, liver or kidney cancer. Here the sequenced sample was CD4+ or CD8+ T cells sorted from blood, taken in a trial of the OX40 agonist ivuxolimab. The CDR3 nucleotides are TGTGCCAGCAGTTTGACAGAGAACTATGGCTACACCTTC. Its translation: CASSLTENYGYTF.